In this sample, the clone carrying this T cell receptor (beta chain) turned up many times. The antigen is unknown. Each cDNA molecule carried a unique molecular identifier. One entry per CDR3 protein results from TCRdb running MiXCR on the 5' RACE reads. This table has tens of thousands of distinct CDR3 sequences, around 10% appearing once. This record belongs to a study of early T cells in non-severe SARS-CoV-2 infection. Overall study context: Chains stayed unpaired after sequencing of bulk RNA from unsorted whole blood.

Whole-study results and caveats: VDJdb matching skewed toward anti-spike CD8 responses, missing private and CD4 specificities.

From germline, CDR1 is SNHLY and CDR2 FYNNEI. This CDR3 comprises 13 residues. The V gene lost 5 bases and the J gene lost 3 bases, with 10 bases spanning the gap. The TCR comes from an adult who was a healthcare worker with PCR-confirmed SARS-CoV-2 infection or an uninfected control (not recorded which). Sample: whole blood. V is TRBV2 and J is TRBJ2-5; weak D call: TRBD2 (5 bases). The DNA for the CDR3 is TGTGCCAGCAGTATGGACTGGAAAGAGACCCAGTACTTC. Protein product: CASSMDWKETQYF.